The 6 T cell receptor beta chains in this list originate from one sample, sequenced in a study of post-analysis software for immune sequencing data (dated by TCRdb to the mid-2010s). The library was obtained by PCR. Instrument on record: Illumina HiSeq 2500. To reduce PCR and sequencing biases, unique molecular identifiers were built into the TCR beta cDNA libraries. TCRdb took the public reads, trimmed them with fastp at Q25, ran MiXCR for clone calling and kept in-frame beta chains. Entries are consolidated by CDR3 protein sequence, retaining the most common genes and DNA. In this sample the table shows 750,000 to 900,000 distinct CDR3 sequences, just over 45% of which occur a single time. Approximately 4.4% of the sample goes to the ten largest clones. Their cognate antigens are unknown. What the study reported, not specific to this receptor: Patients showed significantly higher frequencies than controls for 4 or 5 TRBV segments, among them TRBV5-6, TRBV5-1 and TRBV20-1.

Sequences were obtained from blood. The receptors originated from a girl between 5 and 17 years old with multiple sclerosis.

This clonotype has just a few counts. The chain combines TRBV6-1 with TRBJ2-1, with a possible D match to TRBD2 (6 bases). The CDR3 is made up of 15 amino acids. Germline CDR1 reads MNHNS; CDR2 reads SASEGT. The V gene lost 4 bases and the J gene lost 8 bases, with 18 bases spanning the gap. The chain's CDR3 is CASSADGTPDHEQFF. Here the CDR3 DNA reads TGTGCCAGCAGTGCGGATGGGACTCCAGACCATGAGCAGTTCTTC.

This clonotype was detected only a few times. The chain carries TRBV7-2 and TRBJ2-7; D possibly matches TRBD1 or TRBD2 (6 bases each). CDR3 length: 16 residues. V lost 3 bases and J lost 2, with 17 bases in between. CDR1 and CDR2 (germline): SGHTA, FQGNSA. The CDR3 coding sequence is TGTGCCAGCAGCTTGGAGGGGGAACCGGGGACCTACGAGCAGTACTTC. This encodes CASSLEGEPGTYEQYF.

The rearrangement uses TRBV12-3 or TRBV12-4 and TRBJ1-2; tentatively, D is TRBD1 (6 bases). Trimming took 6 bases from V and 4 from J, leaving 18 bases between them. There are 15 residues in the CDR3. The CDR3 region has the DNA TGTGCCAGCAGCCCCTGGGTAACAGGGACCTATGGCTACACCTTC. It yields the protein CASSPWVTGTYGYTF.

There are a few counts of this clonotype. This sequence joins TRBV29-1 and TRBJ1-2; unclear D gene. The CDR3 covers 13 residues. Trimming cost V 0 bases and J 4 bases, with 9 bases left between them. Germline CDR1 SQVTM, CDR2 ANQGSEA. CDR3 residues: CSVEDPKGYGYTF. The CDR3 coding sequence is TGCAGCGTTGAAGATCCCAAGGGCTATGGCTACACCTTC.

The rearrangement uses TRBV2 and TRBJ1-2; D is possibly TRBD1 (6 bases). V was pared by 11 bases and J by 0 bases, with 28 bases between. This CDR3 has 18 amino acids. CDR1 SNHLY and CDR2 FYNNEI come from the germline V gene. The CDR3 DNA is TGTGCCTACAGGGAGAGCCCAGGCGGCGGGGACTCTAACTATGGCTACACCTTC. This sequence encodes CAYRESPGGGDSNYGYTF.

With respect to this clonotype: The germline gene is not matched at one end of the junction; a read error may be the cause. CDR3 nucleotides: TGCGCCAGCAGCCAAGCTACGGGAGGACAAGGGACCCAGTACTTC. Translated: CASSQATGGQGTQYF. The chain combines TRBV4-3 with TRBJ2-7; 7 bases line up with TRBD2. Judging by the DNA end, TRBJ2-5 fits better; the J call may be wrong. This CDR3 has 15 amino acids. Germline V gene sequence: CDR1 LGHNA, CDR2 YSLEER.